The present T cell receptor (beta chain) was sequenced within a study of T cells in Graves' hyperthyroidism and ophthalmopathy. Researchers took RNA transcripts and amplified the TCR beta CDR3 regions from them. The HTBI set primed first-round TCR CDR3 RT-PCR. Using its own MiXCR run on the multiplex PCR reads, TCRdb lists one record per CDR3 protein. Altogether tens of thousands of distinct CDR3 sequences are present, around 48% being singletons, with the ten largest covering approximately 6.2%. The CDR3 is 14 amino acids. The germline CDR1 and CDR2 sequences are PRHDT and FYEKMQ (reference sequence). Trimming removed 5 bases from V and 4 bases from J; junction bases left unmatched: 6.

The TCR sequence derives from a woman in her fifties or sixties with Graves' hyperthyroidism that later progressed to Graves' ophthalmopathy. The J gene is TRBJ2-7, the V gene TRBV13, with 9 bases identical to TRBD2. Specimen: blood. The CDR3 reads CASSLRAGGYEQYF. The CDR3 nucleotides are TGTGCCAGCAGCCTCAGGGCGGGAGGGTACGAGCAGTACTTC.